One and the same sample provided the 3 T cell receptor beta chains below, sequenced in a study of CD8+CD57+ T cells in acquired aplastic anemia (dated by TCRdb to about 2018). The data were produced on an Illumina HiSeq 2000. TCR beta VDJ combination and CDR3 sequence profiling used genomic DNA as the template. TCRdb reran the public reads through fastp at Q25 and MiXCR, keeping productive beta chains. Rows merge per CDR3 protein into single entries with the most common DNA and genes. Across this sample there are around 150,000 distinct CDR3 sequences, with 41% seen only once. Roughly 8.9% of the sample is in the top ten clones. The specimen sequenced was sorted CD4+, CD8+, or CD8+CD57+ T cells (not recorded which) from PBMCs. Receptors were obtained from a human donor in good health, serving as a control.

The chain combines TRBV19 with TRBJ2-7; a weak D match, TRBD1 (6 bases). Germline V gives CDR1 LNHDA, CDR2 SQIVND (reference sequence). V lost 0 bases and J lost 1, with 10 bases in between. CDR3 length: 15 amino acids. CDR3 nucleotides: TGTGCCAGTAGTATAGAGACCGGACAGTCCTACGAGCAGTACTTC. Amino acid sequence: CASSIETGQSYEQYF.

This clonotype was observed a handful of times. A much larger clone lies one base from this, so it may be a read error. This likely comes from a read error, as the CDR3 has no conserved phenylalanine or tryptophan at its end. V and J are TRBV20-1 and TRBJ2-5; D is unclear. There are 12 residues in the CDR3. V dropped 3 bases and J dropped 1 base, with 6 bases sitting between them. Germline V CDR1 and CDR2: DFQATT, SNEGSKA (reference sequence). The CDR3 DNA sequence: TGCAGTGCTAGGCCCTTCCAAGAGACCCAGTACCTC. Amino acids: CSARPFQETQYL.

This clonotype was detected ten times or more. This chain links TRBV12-3 or TRBV12-4 with TRBJ2-5; unclear D gene. With 6 bases removed from V and 1 base from J, the gap between germline ends came to 9 bases. The CDR3 has 13 residues. The CDR3 protein is CASSPRFQETQYF. In nucleotides, the CDR3 is TGTGCCAGCAGCCCCAGGTTCCAAGAGACCCAGTACTTC.